Shown below are 24 T cell receptor beta chains from a single sample sequenced in a study of patients and donors after allogeneic stem cell transplantation. TCRdb passed the RT-PCR reads through MiXCR, listing each CDR3 protein once. The sample yields roughly 30,000 distinct CDR3 sequences, nearly 7% seen once. The sequenced sample consisted of blood, either unsorted or a sorted T cell fraction (not recorded which). Receptor source: a human donor who was either an allogeneic HSCT recipient or a stem cell or donor lymphocyte infusion donor (not recorded which). It is not recorded whose cells these are; they may come from a transplant donor.

This clonotype has ten or more counts. V usage is TRBV6-6 and J usage is TRBJ1-1, with a possible D match to TRBD1 (6 bases). Per germline, CDR1 MNHNY and CDR2 SVGAGI (reference sequence). The CDR3 length is 15 residues. Trimming took off 5 bases at V and 3 bases at J, with 16 bases between the two ends. The DNA for the CDR3 is TGTGCCAGCAGTCAAAACCCGCAGGGGTACACTGAAGCTTTCTTT. This encodes CASSQNPQGYTEAFF.

Turning to this clonotype: A much larger clone differs from this one at a single base, so this may be a read error. V gene TRBV7-8 combines with J gene TRBJ2-2, with 13 bases lining up with TRBD2. CDR3 length: 15 amino acids. Germline V gives CDR1 SGHVS, CDR2 FQNEAQ. CDR3: CATSLAGGLAGELFF. The CDR3 DNA reads as TGTGCCACCAGCTTAGCGGGGGGACTAGCGGGAGAGCTGTTTTTT.

This clonotype showed up many times. This chain connects TRBV28 to TRBJ1-2; weak D call: TRBD1 (5 bases). Per the germline V gene, CDR1 is MDHEN and CDR2 is SYDVKM. V gave up 4 bases and J gave up 8 bases, with 20 bases separating them. The CDR3 runs to 15 residues. The CDR3 coding sequence is TGTGCCAGCAGTTGGTGGGGCAGGGAAGTAGACGGCTACACCTTC. Translation: CASSWWGREVDGYTF.

This clonotype showed up just a few times. The CDR3 is CASRGAHTYQETQYF. Written as DNA, the CDR3 is TGTGCCAGCAGAGGGGCCCATACGTACCAAGAGACCCAGTACTTC. The chain has TRBV6-1 and TRBJ2-5; possibly TRBD1 for D (5 bases). CDR1 and CDR2 from the germline V gene are MNHNS and SASEGT. The CDR3 contains 15 residues. The V gene lost 6 bases and the J gene lost 0 bases, with 14 bases spanning the gap.

This clonotype was counted many times. The chain is built from TRBV18 and TRBJ1-3; no firm D call. CDR3 length: 13 amino acids. Germline CDR1 KGHSH, CDR2 LQKENI. The V and J ends lost 2 bases and 0 bases respectively, with 2 bases between them. Here the CDR3 reads CASSPSSGNTIYF. In DNA form, the CDR3 reads TGTGCCAGCTCACCAAGCTCTGGAAACACCATATATTTT.

This rearrangement joins TRBV6-2 or TRBV6-3 to TRBJ1-3, with 8 bases identical to TRBD1. The trim removed 5 bases at V and 2 bases at J, leaving 8 bases unmatched. The germline V gene encodes CDR1 MNHEY and CDR2 SVGEGT. This CDR3 has 16 amino acids. The CDR3 here is CASSIRGRRTGNTIYF. The CDR3 DNA sequence: TGTGCCAGCAGTATCAGGGGGCGAAGGACTGGAAACACCATATATTTT.

The J gene is TRBJ1-1, the V gene TRBV7-3, with 9 bases identical to TRBD1. The CDR3 covers 13 residues. Germline CDR1 reads SGHTA; CDR2 reads FQGTGA. The V and J ends lost 4 bases and 8 bases, in that order; junction bases with no gene match: 5. CDR3 DNA: TGTGCCAGCAGCTCCTATGGACAGGGGGAAGCTTTCTTT. Amino acid sequence: CASSSYGQGEAFF.

This clonotype was detected many times. This chain links TRBV12-3 or TRBV12-4 with TRBJ1-1, with D unclear. The CDR3 spans 12 residues. Trimming left V 3 bases short and J 11 bases short, with 13 bases between. The CDR3 DNA sequence: TGTGCCAGCAGTTTGGGCCCTCTGTACGCTTTCTTT. This translates into CASSLGPLYAFF.

The table lists this clonotype with many counts. The gene calls are TRBV20-1 and TRBJ2-7; D is possibly TRBD1 (5 bases). The length of the CDR3 is 13 residues. Germline CDR1 reads DFQATT; CDR2 reads SNEGSKA (reference sequence). The germline V and J ends were trimmed by 6 bases and 4 bases, with 16 bases remaining between them. Here the CDR3 reads CSAQGFSLYEQYF. Here the CDR3 DNA reads TGCAGTGCGCAGGGTTTCTCTTTGTACGAGCAGTACTTC.

This clonotype was found many times. This chain links TRBV4-1 with TRBJ2-7; unclear D gene. With 4 bases removed from V and 3 bases from J, the gap between germline ends came to 13 bases. The length of the CDR3 is 14 residues. CDR1 is MGHRA, CDR2 YSYEKL, per germline. The CDR3 DNA follows: TGCGCCAGCAGCCCGTTACTGTTAGGCTACGAGCAGTACTTC. This sequence encodes CASSPLLLGYEQYF.

This clonotype was counted a few times. The chain is built from TRBV28 and TRBJ2-7; D unresolved. CDR1 is MDHEN and CDR2 is SYDVKM in the germline V gene. The CDR3 is 15 amino acids. The V and J ends lost 4 bases and 3 bases respectively, with 16 bases between them. CDR3 coding DNA: TGTGCCAGCAGTTCCGTATGGGGAAAACTCTACGAGCAGTACTTC. Residues: CASSSVWGKLYEQYF. Full variable domain (missing parts from reference TRBV28 and TRBJ2-7): DVKVTQSSRYLVKRTGEKVFLECVQDMDHENMFWYRQDPGLGLRLIYFSYDVKMKEKGDIPEGYSVSREKKERFSLILESASTNQTSMYLCASSSVWGKLYEQYFGPGTRLTVT.

This clonotype turned up a few times. The chain carries TRBV7-9 and TRBJ2-7, with D possibly matching TRBD1 (6 bases). CDR1 and CDR2 from the germline V gene are SEHNR and FQNEAQ (reference sequence). V shed 0 bases and J shed 5 bases, with 11 bases lying between them. The CDR3 runs to 14 residues. CDR3 nucleotides: TGTGCCAGCAGCTTAGCGCGGACAGCGGACGAGCAGTACTTC. Its protein is CASSLARTADEQYF.

This clonotype has ten or more counts. The V gene is TRBV29-1, the J gene TRBJ2-2, with 8 bases fitting TRBD2. V trimming: 6 bases; J trimming: 5 bases; junction bases outside the gene matches: 14. The CDR3 contains 16 residues. CDR1 and CDR2 from the germline V gene are SQVTM and ANQGSEA. DNA for the CDR3: TGCAGCGTCTCCAGCAGCGGGGGCCCCCTGACCGGGGAGCTGTTTTTT. As protein: CSVSSSGGPLTGELFF.

This clonotype was seen at least ten times. V is TRBV24-1 and J is TRBJ2-2; D possibly corresponds to TRBD2 (5 bases). CDR1 KGHDR and CDR2 SFDVKD come from the germline V gene. V lost 2 bases to trimming and J lost 6 bases, with 15 bases between them. The CDR3 consists of 16 residues. The CDR3 spells CATSDWLVNGAGELFF. The DNA of the CDR3 is TGTGCCACCAGTGATTGGCTCGTTAACGGGGCCGGGGAGCTGTTTTTT.

This clonotype came up once. A much larger clone lies a single base off, so this may be a read error. CDR3 region: CASSETLNTEASF. The DNA of the CDR3 is TGTGCCAGCAGTGAAACTCTGAACACTGAAGCTTCCTTT. This chain links TRBV6-1 with TRBJ1-1, with unresolved D. The CDR3 consists of 13 residues. CDR1 is MNHNS and CDR2 is SASEGT in the germline V gene.

Ten or more counts support this clonotype. The chain recombines TRBV6-5 with TRBJ1-6; D gene uncertain. The CDR3 sequence is 14 residues long. The V gene lost 0 bases and the J gene lost 11 bases, with 11 bases spanning the gap. The germline V gene encodes CDR1 MNHEY and CDR2 SVGAGI. CDR3 sequence (DNA): TGTGCCAGCAGTTACTCTGGGGTTTCTCCACCCCTCCACTTT. Protein sequence: CASSYSGVSPPLHF.

V and J are TRBV3-1 and TRBJ2-7; 10 bases fit TRBD2. From germline, CDR1 is LGHDT and CDR2 YNNKEL (reference sequence). The junction had 6 bases not matched to a gene; V was cut back by 6 bases and J by 10 bases. The CDR3 runs to 12 residues. The chain's CDR3 is CASRPTSGDQYF. For the CDR3, the DNA is TGTGCCAGCAGGCCTACTAGCGGGGACCAGTACTTC.

The chain joins TRBV28 to TRBJ2-7; D not certain. The CDR3 spans 11 residues. In germline, CDR1 is MDHEN, CDR2 SYDVKM. The V gene lost 1 base and the J gene lost 6 bases, with 4 bases spanning the gap. CDR3 residues: CASSLFSEQYF. In DNA form, the CDR3 reads TGTGCCAGCAGTTTATTCAGCGAGCAGTACTTC.

The V call is TRBV3-1, the J call TRBJ2-1; D not resolved. Germline CDR1 reads LGHDT; CDR2 reads YNNKEL (reference sequence). V was cut by 6 bases and J by 5 bases, with 17 bases left in between. The CDR3 has 15 amino acids. As DNA, the CDR3 is TGTGCCAGCAGTCAGGCGATGGGGATCGACAATGAGCAGTTCTTC. Translating gives CASSQAMGIDNEQFF.

This clonotype was counted at least ten times. The chain joins TRBV6-2 or TRBV6-3 to TRBJ2-7; possible D gene TRBD1, 6 bases. Germline assignment: CDR1 MNHEY and CDR2 SVGEGT. The CDR3 consists of 14 residues. With 0 bases removed from V and 6 bases from J, the gap between germline ends came to 12 bases. The CDR3 here is CASSYSDSLSEQYF. The CDR3 DNA reads TGTGCCAGCAGTTACTCGGACAGTTTGAGCGAGCAGTACTTC.

This clonotype was seen ten or more times. The chain is built from TRBV13 and TRBJ2-3; tentatively, D is TRBD2 (6 bases). This CDR3 is 16 amino acids long. Germline-derived CDR1 and CDR2 are PRHDT and FYEKMQ (reference sequence). V shed 1 base and J shed 2 bases, with 13 bases lying between them. The CDR3 reads CASSLESGLHTDTQYF. DNA of the CDR3: TGTGCCAGCAGCTTAGAATCGGGACTCCACACAGATACGCAGTATTTT.

This clonotype turned up a few times. The chain uses TRBV28 and TRBJ1-5, with D maybe TRBD1 (6 bases). Germline V lookup: CDR1 MDHEN, CDR2 SYDVKM. The CDR3 is 16 amino acids. V was cut by 1 base and J by 6 bases, with 16 bases left in between. DNA for the CDR3: TGTGCCAGCAGTTTATCAACCCGACAGGCTTTTCAGCCCCAGCATTTT. Translating gives CASSLSTRQAFQPQHF. Complete variable domain (other parts from reference TRBV28 and TRBJ1-5): DVKVTQSSRYLVKRTGEKVFLECVQDMDHENMFWYRQDPGLGLRLIYFSYDVKMKEKGDIPEGYSVSREKKERFSLILESASTNQTSMYLCASSLSTRQAFQPQHFGDGTRLSIL.

This clonotype was observed at least ten times. V gene TRBV12-3 or TRBV12-4 combines with J gene TRBJ2-3; D is undetermined. V was cut by 3 bases and J by 2 bases, with 9 bases left in between. The CDR3 totals 14 residues. This chain's CDR3 is CASSFSSVTDTQYF. The DNA for the CDR3 is TGTGCCAGCAGTTTCTCCTCTGTCACAGATACGCAGTATTTT.

There are many counts of this clonotype. The J gene is TRBJ1-2, the V gene TRBV7-2, with D unresolved. The CDR3 consists of 13 residues. Trimming shortened V by 5 bases and J by 1 base, and 8 bases separated the two germline ends. The V gene's germline CDR1 is SGHTA and CDR2 FQGNSA. The CDR3 region is CASSRAFNYGYTF. The CDR3 coding sequence is TGTGCCAGCAGCCGGGCTTTTAACTATGGCTACACCTTC.